The clone carrying this T cell receptor beta chain was counted a single time. This sample is drawn from a study of blood T cell repertoires in COVID-19. About the study: COVID-19 samples from acute and convalescent phases originated in the United States, Italy and Spain.

Trimming left V 0 bases short and J 8 bases short, with 11 bases between. Germline V gives CDR1 SGHRS, CDR2 YFSETQ. The CDR3 length is 14 residues. Authors' data handling: Counts of nucleated cells, estimated from reference gene primer amplification, were obtained. Using immunoSEQ multiplex PCR, the repertoire was profiled, and TCRdb retains in-frame clones only, with some absent. V, J and clone size derive from that table, while D and trimming were established from the DNA sequence. This table has approximately 150,000 clones, 80% to 90% appearing once. The receptor was derived from a woman aged 45 to 65 with acute or convalescent COVID-19. The source material was peripheral blood. The rearrangement links TRBV5-1 to TRBJ1-4, with D hard to call. DNA for the CDR3: TGCGCCAGCAGCTTGGAGGCAGGTCGCGAAAAACTGTTTTTT. It yields the protein CASSLEAGREKLFF. Full variable domain (missing parts from reference TRBV5-1 and TRBJ1-4): KAGVTQTPRYLIKTRGQQVTLSCSPISGHRSVSWYQQTPGQGLQFLFEYFSETQRNKGNFPGRFSGRQFSNSRSEMNVSTLELGDSALYLCASSLEAGREKLFFGSGTQLSVL.